The 28 T cell receptor beta chains listed next were all sequenced from one sample in a study of CD8+CD57+ T cells in acquired aplastic anemia (dated by TCRdb to between 2017 and 2018). Data came from an Illumina HiSeq 2000. Genomic DNA was used as template for profiling of TCR beta VDJ combinations and CDR3 sequences. The raw public data were reprocessed by TCRdb itself: fastp quality trimming at Q25, MiXCR clonotype calling, in-frame beta chains only. CDR3 protein sequences are deduplicated, and each keeps its most common genes and DNA. The sample includes some 180,000 distinct CDR3 sequences, with less than 65% observed a single time. Roughly 46% of the sample is in the top ten clones. Flow cytometry had shown CD8+CD57+ cell expansion in the patients selected for sequencing. Sequenced sample: sorted CD4+, CD8+, or CD8+CD57+ T cells (not recorded which) from PBMCs. Every receptor here comes from a human donor with aplastic anemia.

The genes are TRBV7-8 and TRBJ1-6, with 7 bases matching TRBD1. From germline, CDR1 is SGHVS and CDR2 FQNEAQ. V shed 4 bases and J 4 bases; nucleotides not matched to a gene: 16. This CDR3 spans 19 amino acids. CDR3 DNA sequence: TGTGCCAGCAGCTACGGACAGGACTTGGTGGTGGAGTATAATTCACCCCTCCACTTT. It is translated as CASSYGQDLVVEYNSPLHF.

The rearrangement uses TRBV7-6 and TRBJ2-7; 9 positions match TRBD2. Germline V CDR1 and CDR2: SGHVS, FNYEAQ. With 0 bases clipped from V and 4 bases from J, the junction kept 4 bases outside the gene matches. This CDR3 comprises 15 residues. The CDR3 is CASSLASGGMYEQYF. The CDR3 bases are TGTGCCAGCAGCTTAGCTAGCGGGGGCATGTACGAGCAGTACTTC.

V is TRBV7-8 and J is TRBJ2-2; 9 bases line up with TRBD1. J lost 8 bases, V lost 5 bases, and 9 bases had no gene match. The germline CDR1 and CDR2 sequences are SGHVS and FQNEAQ. The CDR3 is 15 amino acids. The CDR3 DNA reads as TGTGCCAGCAGCACCACGACAGGGGGTCGAGGGGAGCTGTTTTTT. This sequence encodes CASSTTTGGRGELFF.

This clonotype is a singleton in its sample. This rearrangement joins TRBV25-1 to TRBJ2-7, with 11 bases identical to TRBD2. This CDR3 spans 15 amino acids. Germline CDR1 is MGHDK and CDR2 is SYGVNS. The trim removed 4 bases at V and 3 bases at J, leaving 5 bases unmatched. The CDR3 spells CASSGTSGGFYEQYF. The CDR3 nucleotides are TGTGCCAGCAGTGGTACTAGCGGGGGTTTCTACGAGCAGTACTTC.

V and J are TRBV12-3 or TRBV12-4 and TRBJ2-2, with D unresolved. V lost 5 bases to trimming and J lost 8 bases, with 9 bases between them. The CDR3 spans 12 residues. Written as DNA, the CDR3 is TGTGCCAGCAGTCTTTCACGTGGGGAGCTGTTTTTT. It specifies CASSLSRGELFF.

The chain joins TRBV10-3 to TRBJ2-1; TRBD2 aligns across 11 bases. After removal of 1 base from V and 5 bases from J, the junction contained 4 bases not matched to a gene. The V gene's germline CDR1 is ENHRY and CDR2 SYGVKD. The CDR3 is made up of 16 amino acids. In nucleotides, the CDR3 is TGTGCCATCAGTGAGTATCAGACTAGCGGGAACAATGAGCAGTTCTTC. As protein: CAISEYQTSGNNEQFF.

This chain links TRBV27 with TRBJ1-1; no clear D gene. The CDR3 length is 13 residues. Trimming shortened V by 8 bases and J by 4 bases, and 14 bases separated the two germline ends. Germline CDR1 is MNHEY and CDR2 is SMNVEV (reference sequence). CDR3 amino acids: CASSLISSTEAFF. DNA of the CDR3: TGTGCCAGCTCCCTCATTAGTTCCACTGAAGCTTTCTTT.

This chain uses TRBV7-6 with TRBJ2-5, with TRBD2 identical over 11 bases. The CDR3 is 16 residues long. V gave up 5 bases and J gave up 7 bases; unmatched junction bases: 12. CDR1 SGHVS and CDR2 FNYEAQ come from the germline V gene. CDR3 nucleotide sequence: TGTGCCAGCAGCCTCCCGACTAGCGGGGCGGTGGCGACCCAGTACTTC. Amino acid sequence: CASSLPTSGAVATQYF. Drawing the rest from reference TRBV7-6 and TRBJ2-5, the complete variable domain is GAGVSQSPRYKVTKRGQDVALRCDPISGHVSLYWYRQALGQGPEFLTYFNYEAQQDKSGLPNDRFSAERPEGSISTLTIQRTEQRDSAMYRCASSLPTSGAVATQYFGPGTRLLVL.

The chain employs TRBV7-9 and TRBJ2-7, with a tentative D call TRBD1 (5 bases). Trimming stripped 6 bases from V and 0 bases from J, with 12 bases between. Germline V gives CDR1 SEHNR, CDR2 FQNEAQ (reference sequence). This CDR3 has 14 residues. This CDR3 reads CASRETGSSYEQYF. In DNA, the CDR3 is TGTGCCAGCAGGGAAACAGGAAGCTCCTACGAGCAGTACTTC.

The chain carries TRBV6-2 or TRBV6-3 and TRBJ2-7; D remains ambiguous. The length of the CDR3 is 12 residues. Germline CDR1 reads MNHEY; CDR2 reads SVGEGT. Trimming removed 7 bases from V and 4 bases from J, with 11 bases in between. The CDR3 protein is CASTQTEYEQYF. CDR3 nucleotides: TGTGCCAGCACCCAAACAGAATACGAGCAGTACTTC.

The gene calls are TRBV24-1 and TRBJ2-5; 8 positions agree with TRBD1. The germline V gene encodes CDR1 KGHDR and CDR2 SFDVKD. V was pared by 3 bases and J by 9 bases, with 20 bases of the junction left unmatched. The CDR3 contains 18 residues. The CDR3 sequence is CATSDGRQGSLSNQPQYF. The CDR3 nucleotides are TGTGCCACCAGTGATGGGAGACAGGGGAGTCTTAGCAATCAGCCCCAGTACTTC.

The V call is TRBV9, the J call TRBJ1-4, with D maybe TRBD1 (6 bases). The CDR3 covers 17 residues. V shed 0 bases and J shed 8 bases, with 20 bases lying between them. Germline values: CDR1 SGDLS, CDR2 YYNGEE. Here the CDR3 DNA reads TGTGCCAGCAGCGTAGAGGGCCGGACAGTGGCAGGGGAAAAACTGTTTTTT. Protein product: CASSVEGRTVAGEKLFF.

This clonotype showed up just once. V usage is TRBV20-1 and J usage is TRBJ2-3, with D uncertain. Between the trimmed V and J ends, which lost 3 bases and 4 bases, there was a span of 14 bases. This CDR3 comprises 14 residues. The V gene's germline CDR1 is DFQATT and CDR2 SNEGSKA (reference sequence). The DNA of the CDR3 is TGCAGTGCTAGGTCCGTCCCTTGGGCAGATACGCAGTATTTT. Amino acid sequence: CSARSVPWADTQYF.

About this clonotype: Germline is not matched at one junction end, which may reflect a read error. The V gene is TRBV20-1, the J gene TRBJ2-1; TRBD2 matches 11 bases. The germline CDR1 and CDR2 sequences are DFQATT and SNEGSKA (reference sequence). The CDR3 runs to 15 residues. The CDR3 is CSARLLLAGGYEQFF. In nucleotides, the CDR3 is TGCAGCGCTAGGCTCCTGCTAGCGGGAGGCTATGAGCAGTTCTTC.

Ten or more counts support this clonotype. J is TRBJ2-7 and V is TRBV19, with 7 bases identical to TRBD1. This CDR3 contains 14 residues. CDR1 LNHDA and CDR2 SQIVND come from the germline V gene (reference sequence). Trimming took 7 bases from V and 0 from J; bases not matched to a gene: 6. CDR3 protein: CASTAGTASYEQYF. CDR3 DNA: TGTGCCAGTACTGCCGGGACAGCCTCCTACGAGCAGTACTTC.

This sequence joins TRBV20-1 and TRBJ1-1; weak D call: TRBD1 (5 bases). The V gene's germline CDR1 is DFQATT and CDR2 SNEGSKA (reference sequence). V lost 3 bases, J lost 2 bases, and 16 bases lay in between. The CDR3 is made up of 15 amino acids. The chain's CDR3 is CSARVSGGLNTEAFF. CDR3 sequence (DNA): TGCAGTGCTAGGGTTTCTGGGGGTCTCAACACTGAAGCTTTCTTT.

The chain uses TRBV7-8 and TRBJ2-3, with 7 bases fitting TRBD2. Losses at the gene ends were 5 bases for V and 0 bases for J; bases not matched to a gene: 8. The CDR3 spans 16 residues. Germline V lookup: CDR1 SGHVS, CDR2 FQNEAQ. The CDR3 sequence: CASSQKIGGSTDTQYF. The CDR3 coding sequence is TGTGCCAGCAGCCAAAAAATCGGGGGGAGCACAGATACGCAGTATTTT.

This clonotype was recorded at least ten times. The rearrangement joins TRBV7-6 to TRBJ1-1; D perhaps matches TRBD1 (5 bases). Looked up from germline, CDR1 is SGHVS and CDR2 is FNYEAQ. This CDR3 has 12 amino acids. Trimming left V 5 bases short and J 8 bases short, with 12 bases between. The CDR3 sequence is CASSRPSGEAFF. CDR3 sequence (DNA): TGTGCCAGCAGCCGACCTTCAGGGGAAGCTTTCTTT.

Comments on this clonotype: The germline gene is not matched at one end of the junction; a read error may be the cause. The chain combines TRBV11-2 with TRBJ1-1, with 7 bases matching TRBD1. The CDR3 runs to 16 residues. Germline lookup yields CDR1 SGHAT and CDR2 FQNNGV. The CDR3 here is CVSSPRQGGGNTEAFF. The DNA for the CDR3 is TGCGTCAGCAGCCCGAGACAGGGAGGAGGGAACACTGAAGCTTTCTTT.

This chain links TRBV7-9 with TRBJ1-1, with 7 nucleotides matching TRBD1. Germline loops: CDR1 SEHNR, CDR2 FQNEAQ (reference sequence). This CDR3 has 14 amino acids. J lost 0 bases, V lost 4 bases, and 2 bases had no gene match. The CDR3 protein is CASSWTGMNTEAFF. CDR3 nucleotide sequence: TGTGCCAGCAGCTGGACAGGTATGAACACTGAAGCTTTCTTT.

The chain uses TRBV5-6 and TRBJ2-5; weak D call: TRBD2 (6 bases). V shed 0 bases and J shed 4 bases, with 16 bases lying between them. CDR1 and CDR2 (germline): SGHDT, YYEEEE. The CDR3 runs to 16 residues. The CDR3 sequence is CASSLELARGIETQYF. CDR3 nucleotides: TGTGCCAGCAGCTTGGAGCTAGCGCGGGGTATAGAGACCCAGTACTTC.

As to this clonotype: One junction end disagrees with the germline gene, perhaps due to a read error. CDR3 in amino acids: CASRPSNGSPF. The DNA of the CDR3 is TGCGCCAGCAGACCCTCGAACGGATCACCATTC. This rearrangement joins TRBV5-1 to TRBJ2-7; D is unclear. The CDR3 spans 11 residues. Germline CDR1 SGHRS, CDR2 YFSETQ.

Ten or more counts support this clonotype. The chain recombines TRBV6-1 with TRBJ2-1; 11 nucleotides line up with TRBD1. V was clipped by 8 bases and J by 5 bases; unmatched bases: 5. In germline, CDR1 is MNHNS, CDR2 SASEGT. There are 14 residues in the CDR3. CDR3 loop: CASGPGQGDNEQFF. The CDR3 region has the DNA TGTGCCAGCGGCCCGGGACAGGGGGACAATGAGCAGTTCTTC.

This clonotype was observed a single time. The chain joins TRBV20-1 to TRBJ1-6, with TRBD1 matching over 7 bases. Germline CDR1 reads DFQATT; CDR2 reads SNEGSKA (reference sequence). The CDR3 sequence is 14 residues long. Trimming took 1 base from V and 8 from J; bases not matched to a gene: 5. CDR3 protein: CSARAGQFDSPLHF. The DNA of the CDR3 is TGCAGTGCTAGAGCGGGACAGTTTGATTCACCCCTCCACTTT.

V is TRBV2 and J is TRBJ2-7; perhaps D is TRBD1 or TRBD2 (5 bases each). This CDR3 is 15 amino acids long. V lost 4 bases to trimming and J lost 5 bases, with 18 bases between them. CDR1 and CDR2 (germline): SNHLY, FYNNEI. DNA for the CDR3: TGTGCCAGCAGTGTTAGTCGGGACGGCCGGGACGAGCAGTACTTC. Its translation is CASSVSRDGRDEQYF. The variable domain in full, completed from reference TRBV2 and TRBJ2-7, reads EPEVTQTPSHQVTQMGQEVILRCVPISNHLYFYWYRQILGQKVEFLVSFYNNEISEKSEIFDDQFSVERPDGSNFTLKIRSTKLEDSAMYFCASSVSRDGRDEQYFGPGTRLTVT.

In its sample, this clonotype was seen many times. The V gene is TRBV5-5, the J gene TRBJ2-1; no firm D call. Germline V gene sequence: CDR1 SGHKS, CDR2 YYEKEE (reference sequence). This CDR3 region has 17 residues. Trimming shortened V by 3 bases and J by 7 bases, and 23 bases separated the two germline ends. CDR3 bases: TGTGCCAGCAGCTCAAATCACATATCGGCTATTAGAAATGAGCAGTTCTTC. It translates to CASSSNHISAIRNEQFF.

V and J are TRBV4-1 and TRBJ1-6; 7 bases line up with TRBD1. The germline CDR1 and CDR2 sequences are MGHRA and YSYEKL. The CDR3 has 18 residues. V lost 4 bases, J lost 6 bases, and 15 bases stayed unmatched. Here the CDR3 reads CASSPLPVMTGTNSPLHF. DNA for the CDR3: TGCGCCAGCAGCCCTCTGCCGGTGATGACAGGGACTAATTCACCCCTCCACTTT.

This clonotype was observed at least ten times. The chain carries TRBV7-9 and TRBJ2-2; TRBD1 might be the D (5 bases). Trimming stripped 4 bases from V and 0 bases from J, with 12 bases between. Germline assignment: CDR1 SEHNR and CDR2 FQNEAQ (reference sequence). CDR3 length: 16 amino acids. DNA of the CDR3: TGTGCCAGCAGCTCCCTAGGGGCAGCGAACACCGGGGAGCTGTTTTTT. It is translated as CASSSLGAANTGELFF.